This record looks at one T cell receptor (beta chain) sequence and its context. This record belongs to a study of T cell responses to AZD1222 COVID-19 vaccine. TCRdb keeps only in-frame clones here, not all; method: immunoSEQ multiplex PCR. The sample contains some 170,000 clones, approximately 90% of which appear only once. Trimming took 0 bases from V and 2 from J, leaving 12 bases between them. Germline assignment: CDR1 SGDLS and CDR2 YYNGEE. This CDR3 is built from 16 residues. The chain uses TRBV9 and TRBJ1-3, with D unclear. This sample comprised peripheral blood, obtained 28 days after the second AZD1222 dose. The clonotype was recovered from an adult who received the AZD1222 COVID-19 vaccine. The CDR3: CASSVEDGEAGNTIYF. CDR3 in DNA: TGTGCCAGCAGCGTAGAGGACGGAGAAGCTGGAAACACCATATATTTT.